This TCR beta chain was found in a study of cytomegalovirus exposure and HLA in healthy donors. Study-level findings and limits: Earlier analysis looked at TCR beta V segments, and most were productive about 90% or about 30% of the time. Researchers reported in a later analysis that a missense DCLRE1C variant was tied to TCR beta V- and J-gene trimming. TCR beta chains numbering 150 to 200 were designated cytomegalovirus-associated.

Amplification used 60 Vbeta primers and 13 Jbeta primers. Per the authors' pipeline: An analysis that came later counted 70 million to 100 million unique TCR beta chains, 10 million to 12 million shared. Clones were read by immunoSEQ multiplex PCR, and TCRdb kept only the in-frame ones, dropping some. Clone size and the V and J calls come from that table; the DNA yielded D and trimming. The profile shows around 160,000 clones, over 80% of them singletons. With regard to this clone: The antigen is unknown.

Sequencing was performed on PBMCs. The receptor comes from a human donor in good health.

In DNA form, the CDR3 reads TGTGCCAGCAGTTTATTGGCGGGGGGGCCGAGGAATGAGCAGTTCTTC. Its translation: CASSLLAGGPRNEQFF. The V and J genes are TRBV27 and TRBJ2-1, with 9 bases lining up with TRBD2. The J segment lost 7 bases and the V segment lost 1 base, leaving 8 bases of the junction unmatched. Germline V gene lookup returns CDR1 MNHEY and CDR2 SMNVEV (reference sequence). The CDR3 totals 16 residues.